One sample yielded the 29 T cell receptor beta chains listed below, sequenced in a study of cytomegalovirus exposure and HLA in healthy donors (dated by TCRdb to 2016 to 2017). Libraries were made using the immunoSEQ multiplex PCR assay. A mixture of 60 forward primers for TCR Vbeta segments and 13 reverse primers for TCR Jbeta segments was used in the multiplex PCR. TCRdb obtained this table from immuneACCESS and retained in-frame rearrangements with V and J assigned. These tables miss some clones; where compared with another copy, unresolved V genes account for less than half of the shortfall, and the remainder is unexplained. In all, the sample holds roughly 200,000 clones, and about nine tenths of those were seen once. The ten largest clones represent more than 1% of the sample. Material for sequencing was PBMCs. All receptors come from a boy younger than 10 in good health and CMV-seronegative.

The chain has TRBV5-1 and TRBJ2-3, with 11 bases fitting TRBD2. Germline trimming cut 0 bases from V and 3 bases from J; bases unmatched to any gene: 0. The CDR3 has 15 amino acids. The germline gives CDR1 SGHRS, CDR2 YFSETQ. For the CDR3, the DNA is TGCGCCAGCAGCTTGGCTAGCGGGGGGACAGATACGCAGTATTTT. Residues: CASSLASGGTDTQYF.

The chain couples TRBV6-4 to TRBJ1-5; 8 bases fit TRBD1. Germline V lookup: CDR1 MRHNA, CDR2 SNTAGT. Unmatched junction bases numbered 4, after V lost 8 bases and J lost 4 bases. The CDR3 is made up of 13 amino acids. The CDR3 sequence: CASRDRRNQPQHF. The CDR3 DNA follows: TGTGCCAGCCGGGACAGGCGTAATCAGCCCCAGCATTTT.

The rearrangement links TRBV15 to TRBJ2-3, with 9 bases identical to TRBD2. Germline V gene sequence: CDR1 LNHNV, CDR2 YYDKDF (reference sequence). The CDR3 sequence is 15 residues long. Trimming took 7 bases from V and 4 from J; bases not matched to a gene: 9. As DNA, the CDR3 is TGTGCCACCACCCTACCAGCGGGAGGCCCAGATACGCAGTATTTT. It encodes CATTLPAGGPDTQYF.

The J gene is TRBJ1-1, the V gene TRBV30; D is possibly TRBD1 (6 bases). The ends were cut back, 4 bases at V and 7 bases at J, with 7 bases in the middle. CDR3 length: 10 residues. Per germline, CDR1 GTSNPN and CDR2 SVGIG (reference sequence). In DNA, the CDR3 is TGTGCCTGGATACAGGGTGAAGCTTTCTTT. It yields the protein CAWIQGEAFF.

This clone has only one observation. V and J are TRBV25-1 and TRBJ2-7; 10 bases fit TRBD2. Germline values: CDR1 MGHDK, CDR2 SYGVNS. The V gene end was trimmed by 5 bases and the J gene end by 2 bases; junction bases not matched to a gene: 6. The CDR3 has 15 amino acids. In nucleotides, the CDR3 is TGTGCCAGCAGTCCTATAGCGGGAGGCACCTACGAGCAGTACTTC. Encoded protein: CASSPIAGGTYEQYF.

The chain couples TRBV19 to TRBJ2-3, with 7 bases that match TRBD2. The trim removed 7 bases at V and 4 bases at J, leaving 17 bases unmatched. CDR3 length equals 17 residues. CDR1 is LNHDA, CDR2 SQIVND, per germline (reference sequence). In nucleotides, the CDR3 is TGTGCCAGTAAAAGAGGGATAGCGGGCTTTGGTGCAGATACGCAGTATTTT. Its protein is CASKRGIAGFGADTQYF.

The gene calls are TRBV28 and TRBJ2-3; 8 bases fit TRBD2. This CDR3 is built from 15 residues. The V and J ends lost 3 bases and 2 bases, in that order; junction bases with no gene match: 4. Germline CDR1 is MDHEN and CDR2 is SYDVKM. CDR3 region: CASSLPRGATDTQYF. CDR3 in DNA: TGTGCCAGCAGTTTGCCGCGGGGGGCCACAGATACGCAGTATTTT.

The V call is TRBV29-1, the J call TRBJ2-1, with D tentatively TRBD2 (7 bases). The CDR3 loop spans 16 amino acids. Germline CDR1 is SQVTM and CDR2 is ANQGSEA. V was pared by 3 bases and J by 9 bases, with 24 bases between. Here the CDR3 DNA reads TGCAGCGTTGACGGGGGGCGTGGCGGGACTCCTGTTGAGCAGTTCTTC. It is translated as CSVDGGRGGTPVEQFF.

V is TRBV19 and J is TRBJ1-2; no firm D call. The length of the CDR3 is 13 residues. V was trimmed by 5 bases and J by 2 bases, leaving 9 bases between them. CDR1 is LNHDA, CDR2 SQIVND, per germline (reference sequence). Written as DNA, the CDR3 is TGTGCCAGTAGTCCACAGTTAAACTATGGCTACACCTTC. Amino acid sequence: CASSPQLNYGYTF.

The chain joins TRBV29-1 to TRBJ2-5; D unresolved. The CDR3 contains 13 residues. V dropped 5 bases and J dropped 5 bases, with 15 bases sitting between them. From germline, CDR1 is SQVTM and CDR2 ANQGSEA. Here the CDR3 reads CSVSVSRVETQYF. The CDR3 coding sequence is TGCAGCGTTAGCGTGAGCCGCGTCGAGACCCAGTACTTC.

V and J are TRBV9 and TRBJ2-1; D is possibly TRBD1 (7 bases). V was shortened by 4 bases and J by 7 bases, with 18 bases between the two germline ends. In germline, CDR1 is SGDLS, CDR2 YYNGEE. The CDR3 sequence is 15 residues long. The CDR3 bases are TGTGCCAGCAGCTACGGGGCAGGGGGGTTTAATGAGCAGTTCTTC. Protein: CASSYGAGGFNEQFF.

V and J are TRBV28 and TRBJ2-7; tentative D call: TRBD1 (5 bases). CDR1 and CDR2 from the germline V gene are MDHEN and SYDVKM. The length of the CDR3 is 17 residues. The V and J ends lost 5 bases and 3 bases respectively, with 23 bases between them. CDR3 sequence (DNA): TGTGCCAGCAGTACAGGTTTTTTTTCAGGTGCCGACTACGAGCAGTACTTC. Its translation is CASSTGFFSGADYEQYF.

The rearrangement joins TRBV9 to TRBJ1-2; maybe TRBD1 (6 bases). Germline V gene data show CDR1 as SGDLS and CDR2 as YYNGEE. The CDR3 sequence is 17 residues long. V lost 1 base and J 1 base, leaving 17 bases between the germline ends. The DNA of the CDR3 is TGTGCCAGCAGCGTAAGTGACAGGTTTAGGTTTAACTATGGCTACACCTTC. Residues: CASSVSDRFRFNYGYTF. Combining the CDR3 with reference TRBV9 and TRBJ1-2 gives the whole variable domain DSGVTQTPKHLITATGQRVTLRCSPRSGDLSVYWYQQSLDQGLQFLIQYYNGEERAKGNILERFSAQQFPDLHSELNLSSLELGDSALYFCASSVSDRFRFNYGYTFGSGTRLTVV.

The CDR3 sequence: CASEIGSNYGYTF. The CDR3 coding sequence is TGTGCCAGCGAGATCGGTTCTAACTATGGCTACACCTTC. The chain links TRBV19 to TRBJ1-2; D remains unclear. Germline CDR1 reads LNHDA; CDR2 reads SQIVND (reference sequence). CDR3 size: 13 residues. V dropped 9 bases and J dropped 0 bases, with 11 bases sitting between them. The variable domain in full, completed from reference TRBV19 and TRBJ1-2, reads DGGITQSPKYLFRKEGQNVTLSCEQNLNHDAMYWYRQDPGQGLRLIYYSQIVNDFQKGDIAEGYSVSREKKESFPLTVTSAQKNPTAFYLCASEIGSNYGYTFGSGTRLTVV.

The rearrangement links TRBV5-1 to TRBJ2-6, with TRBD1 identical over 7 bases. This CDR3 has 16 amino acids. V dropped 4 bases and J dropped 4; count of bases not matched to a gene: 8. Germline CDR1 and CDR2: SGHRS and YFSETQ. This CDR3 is CASSATTGSGANVLTF. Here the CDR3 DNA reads TGCGCCAGCAGCGCAACGACAGGGTCCGGGGCCAACGTCCTGACTTTC. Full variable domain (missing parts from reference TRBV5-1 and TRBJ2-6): KAGVTQTPRYLIKTRGQQVTLSCSPISGHRSVSWYQQTPGQGLQFLFEYFSETQRNKGNFPGRFSGRQFSNSRSEMNVSTLELGDSALYLCASSATTGSGANVLTFGAGSRLTVL.

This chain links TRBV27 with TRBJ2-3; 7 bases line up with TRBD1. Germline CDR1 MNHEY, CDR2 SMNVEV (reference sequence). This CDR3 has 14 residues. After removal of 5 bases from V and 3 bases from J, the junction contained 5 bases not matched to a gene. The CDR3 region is CASSPRQGTDTQYF. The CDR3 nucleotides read TGTGCCAGCAGTCCGAGACAGGGTACAGATACGCAGTATTTT.

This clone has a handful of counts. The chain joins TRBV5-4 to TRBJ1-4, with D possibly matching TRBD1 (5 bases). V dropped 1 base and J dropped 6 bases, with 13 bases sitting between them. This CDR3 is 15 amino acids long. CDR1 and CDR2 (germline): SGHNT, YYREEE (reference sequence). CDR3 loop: CASSLTGGVDEKLFF. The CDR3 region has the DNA TGTGCCAGCAGCTTGACCGGGGGGGTGGATGAAAAACTGTTTTTT.

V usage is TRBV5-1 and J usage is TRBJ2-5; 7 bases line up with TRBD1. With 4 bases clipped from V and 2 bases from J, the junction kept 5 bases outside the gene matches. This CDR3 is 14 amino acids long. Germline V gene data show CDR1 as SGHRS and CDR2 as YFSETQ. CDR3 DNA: TGCGCCAGCAGCCCAACGACAGGGCAAGAGACCCAGTACTTC. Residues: CASSPTTGQETQYF.

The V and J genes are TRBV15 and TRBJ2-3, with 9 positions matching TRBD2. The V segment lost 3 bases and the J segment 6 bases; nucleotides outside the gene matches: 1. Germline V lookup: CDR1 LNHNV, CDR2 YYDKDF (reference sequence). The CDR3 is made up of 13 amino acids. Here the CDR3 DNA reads TGTGCCACCAGCAGGGCGGGGGGGGATACGCAGTATTTT. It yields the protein CATSRAGGDTQYF.

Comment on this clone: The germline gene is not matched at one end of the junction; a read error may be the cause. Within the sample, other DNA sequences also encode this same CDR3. The CDR3 region is CASKRTSGWNTGELFF. CDR3 DNA: TGTGCCAGCAAGAGGACTAGCGGTTGGAACACCGGAGAGCTGTTTTTT. The rearrangement uses TRBV2 and TRBJ2-2; the match to TRBD2 covers 10 bases. CDR3 size: 16 residues. Germline V gene data show CDR1 as SNHLY and CDR2 as FYNNEI.

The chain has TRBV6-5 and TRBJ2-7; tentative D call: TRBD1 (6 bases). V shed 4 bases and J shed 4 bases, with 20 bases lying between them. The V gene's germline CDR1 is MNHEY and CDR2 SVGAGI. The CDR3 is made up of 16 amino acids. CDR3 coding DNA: TGTGCCAGCAGTTCCCTTTCAGGGGAAGTGGAGTACGAGCAGTACTTC. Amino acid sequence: CASSSLSGEVEYEQYF.

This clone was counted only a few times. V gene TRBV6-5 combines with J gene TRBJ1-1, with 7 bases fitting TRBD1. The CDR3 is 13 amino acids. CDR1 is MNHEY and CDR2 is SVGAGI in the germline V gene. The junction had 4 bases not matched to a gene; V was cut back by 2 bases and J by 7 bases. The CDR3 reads CASSYRGLDEAFF. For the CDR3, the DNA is TGTGCCAGCAGTTACAGGGGGCTGGATGAAGCTTTCTTT.

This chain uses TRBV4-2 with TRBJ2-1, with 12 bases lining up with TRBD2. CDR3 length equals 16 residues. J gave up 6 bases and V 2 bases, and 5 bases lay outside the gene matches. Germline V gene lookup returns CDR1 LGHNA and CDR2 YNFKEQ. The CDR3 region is CASSQQTSGRVNEQFF. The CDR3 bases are TGTGCCAGCAGCCAACAGACTAGCGGGAGAGTCAATGAGCAGTTCTTC.

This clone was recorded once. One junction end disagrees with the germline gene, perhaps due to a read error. In DNA form, the CDR3 reads TGTACCAGCAGGAAAGGGGCGGTCGAGCAGTACTTC. It codes for CTSRKGAVEQYF. The V and J genes are TRBV6-1 and TRBJ2-7; perhaps TRBD1 as D (5 bases). The CDR3 covers 12 residues. Germline V gene sequence: CDR1 MNHNS, CDR2 SASEGT.

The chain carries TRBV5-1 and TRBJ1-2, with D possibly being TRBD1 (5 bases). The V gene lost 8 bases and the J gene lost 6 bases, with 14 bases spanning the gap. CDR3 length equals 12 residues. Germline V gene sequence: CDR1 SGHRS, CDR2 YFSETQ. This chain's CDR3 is CASSGGRDGYTF. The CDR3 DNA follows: TGCGCCAGTTCGGGGGGTAGGGATGGCTACACCTTC.

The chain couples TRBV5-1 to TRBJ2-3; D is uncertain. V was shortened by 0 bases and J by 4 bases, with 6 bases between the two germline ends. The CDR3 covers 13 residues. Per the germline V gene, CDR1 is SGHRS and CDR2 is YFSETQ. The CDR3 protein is CASSLAVPDTQYF. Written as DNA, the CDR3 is TGCGCCAGCAGCTTGGCGGTTCCAGATACGCAGTATTTT.

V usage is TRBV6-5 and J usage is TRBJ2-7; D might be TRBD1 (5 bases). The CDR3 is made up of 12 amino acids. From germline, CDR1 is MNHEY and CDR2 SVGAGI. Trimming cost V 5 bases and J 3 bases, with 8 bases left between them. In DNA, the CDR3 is TGTGCCAGCAGTGAAGGACACTACGAGCAGTACTTC. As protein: CASSEGHYEQYF.

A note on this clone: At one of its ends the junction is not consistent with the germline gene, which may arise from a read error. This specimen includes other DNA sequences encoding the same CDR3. The CDR3 DNA reads as TGTGCCAGCACGATGGTCTCAGGGAACACTGAGGCTTTCTTT. Its protein product is CASTMVSGNTEAFF. V and J are TRBV27 and TRBJ1-1, with D tentatively TRBD1 (5 bases). Germline V lookup: CDR1 MNHEY, CDR2 SMNVEV (reference sequence). The CDR3 length is 14 residues.

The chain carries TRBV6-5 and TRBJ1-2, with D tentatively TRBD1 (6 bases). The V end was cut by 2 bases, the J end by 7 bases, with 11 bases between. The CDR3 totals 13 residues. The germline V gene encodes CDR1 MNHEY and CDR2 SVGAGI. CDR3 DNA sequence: TGTGCCAGCAGTTACGGGGGCAGGGGTGGCTACACCTTC. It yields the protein CASSYGGRGGYTF.